The clone carrying this T cell receptor beta chain was recorded at least ten times. Its antigen is as yet unknown. This sample was taken from a study of identical twins' blood T cells. Findings of the study overall: V gene usage reportedly matched far better within twin pairs than unrelated donors. Abundant TCRbeta CDR3s overlapped more between twins than with unrelated donors.

Original processing methods: Per-library CDR3 reads ranged roughly 2 to 3.6 million; clonotypes, ~85,000 to ~500,000. TCRdb independently ran MiXCR on the 5' RACE reads; one entry per CDR3 protein. These V and J calls derive from TCRdb rather than the authors' analysis. Here the sample spans fewer than 450,000 distinct CDR3 sequences, roughly 28% being singletons. The three twin pairs were reared together, likely meeting the same infections. Trimming removed 0 bases from V and 2 bases from J, with 9 bases in between. The germline gives CDR1 SQVTM, CDR2 ANQGSEA. The CDR3 has 14 amino acids. This TCR was recovered from a woman between 18 and 55 years old in good health. Material: PBMCs. The genes are TRBV29-1 and TRBJ2-3; D gene unclear. The DNA of the CDR3 is TGCAGCGTTGAAGATCTTCGAAACACAGATACGCAGTATTTT. Protein sequence: CSVEDLRNTDTQYF.